The sequence of this T cell receptor beta chain was determined in a study of T cell changes during pregnancy in multiple sclerosis. This clone was counted only a few times. Deletions cut 2 bases from V and 6 bases from J, with 14 bases between. Germline assignment: CDR1 MGHRA and CDR2 YSYEKL. This CDR3 region has 14 residues. Measured with immunoSEQ multiplex PCR; TCRdb has only the in-frame clones, and not every one. The sample lists about 64,000 clones, roughly 91% occurring once. The sequenced sample was peripheral blood, obtained in the second trimester of pregnancy. This clonotype was sampled from a female donor with multiple sclerosis, enrolled in a pregnancy study. The chain is built from TRBV4-1 and TRBJ2-7; D ambiguous. This CDR3 is CASSQSRNYGEQYF. CDR3 in DNA: TGCGCCAGCAGCCAAAGTCGTAATTACGGCGAGCAGTACTTC.